This T cell receptor beta chain comes out of a study of T cell responses to AZD1222 COVID-19 vaccine. Assay: immunoSEQ multiplex PCR; the TCRdb copy retains only in-frame clones and omits some. The sample contains some 86,000 clones, 92% of which appear only once. The receptor's source is an adult in good health. Sequenced material: peripheral blood, taken on day 0 of AZD1222 vaccination.

Here the CDR3 DNA reads TGTGCCAGCAGTTCAGGGATAGGCAGGGAAAATGAAAAACTGTTTTTT. Protein sequence: CASSSGIGRENEKLFF. The chain has TRBV28 and TRBJ1-4; maybe TRBD1 (5 bases). Germline V gene sequence: CDR1 MDHEN, CDR2 SYDVKM. The CDR3 spans 16 residues. V lost 4 bases, J lost 5 bases, and 17 bases lay in between.